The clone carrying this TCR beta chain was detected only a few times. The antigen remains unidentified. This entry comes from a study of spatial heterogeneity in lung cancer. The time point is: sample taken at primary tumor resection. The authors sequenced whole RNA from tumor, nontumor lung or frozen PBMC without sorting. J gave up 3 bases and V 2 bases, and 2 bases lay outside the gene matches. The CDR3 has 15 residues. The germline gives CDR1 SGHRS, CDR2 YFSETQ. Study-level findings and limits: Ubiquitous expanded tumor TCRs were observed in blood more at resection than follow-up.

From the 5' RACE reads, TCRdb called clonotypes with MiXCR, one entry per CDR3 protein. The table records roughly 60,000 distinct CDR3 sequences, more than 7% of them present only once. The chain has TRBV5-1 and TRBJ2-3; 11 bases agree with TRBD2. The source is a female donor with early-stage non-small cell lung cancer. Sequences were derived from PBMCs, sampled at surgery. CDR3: CASSFTSGRTDTQYF. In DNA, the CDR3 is TGCGCCAGCAGCTTTACTAGCGGGAGAACAGATACGCAGTATTTT.